This T cell receptor (beta chain) was recorded in a study of blood T cell repertoires in COVID-19. The overall study: COVID-19 samples from acute and convalescent phases originated in the United States, Italy and Spain.

The J segment lost 5 bases and the V segment lost 3 bases, leaving 7 bases of the junction unmatched. From germline, CDR1 is GTSNPN and CDR2 SVGIG (reference sequence). CDR3 size: 15 residues. Only in-frame clones appear in the TCRdb table, and some are missing; sequencing was by immunoSEQ multiplex PCR. The repertoire includes approximately 450,000 clones, roughly 89% of them detected once, and about 4.3% sits in the top ten. Sequenced sample: peripheral blood. The source is a woman aged 25 to 39 with acute or convalescent COVID-19. The V gene is TRBV30, the J gene TRBJ2-2; the match to TRBD1 covers 9 bases. CDR3 region: CAWSHRDRVTGELFF. The DNA of the CDR3 is TGTGCCTGGAGCCATCGGGACAGGGTAACCGGGGAGCTGTTTTTT.